The clone carrying this T cell receptor (beta chain) has at least ten counts. The antigen is undetermined. The entry originates in a study of T cells in Graves' hyperthyroidism and ophthalmopathy. Clinical symptoms, serum thyroxine, TRAb, thyroid ultrasound and orbital computed tomography established diagnosis. Each 10 ml fresh peripheral blood draw supplied the PBMCs. The CDR3 is made up of 14 amino acids. Germline lookup yields CDR1 SGHAT and CDR2 FQNNGV. Trimming took 5 bases from V and 0 from J, leaving 11 bases between them. Findings and caveats of the study: Ophthalmopathy could be told apart from stable hyperthyroidism with a 13 V-J model.

Using RNA transcripts as the source, TCR beta CDR3 regions were amplified. HTBI primers were used for first-round RT-PCR of the TCR CDR3. TCRdb fed the multiplex PCR reads into MiXCR, producing one record per CDR3 protein. The sample gives about 380,000 distinct CDR3 sequences, approximately 14% of which show up once; roughly 9.6% is in the top ten. This chain uses TRBV11-2 with TRBJ2-7, with D perhaps matching TRBD2 (5 bases). This TCR was recovered from a woman aged 55-69 years with Graves' hyperthyroidism. Sequenced sample: blood. The CDR3 region is CASSQDWASYEQYF. CDR3 DNA: TGTGCCAGCAGCCAGGACTGGGCCTCCTACGAGCAGTACTTC. Full variable domain (missing parts from reference TRBV11-2 and TRBJ2-7): EAGVAQSPRYKIIEKRQSVAFWCNPISGHATLYWYQQILGQGPKLLIQFQNNGVVDDSQLPKDRFSAERLKGVDSTLKIQPAKLEDSAVYLCASSQDWASYEQYFGPGTRLTVT.